The clone carrying this TCR beta chain came up a few times. The antigen is undetermined. This CDR3 comprises 15 residues. CDR1 SQVTM and CDR2 ANQGSEA come from the germline V gene. Trimming pared 5 bases from V and 0 bases from J, leaving 16 bases between. The group of healthy controls was made up of people who were blood bank volunteers in Maryland, USA. The T cells used for sorted libraries numbered around 1 million, either CD4+ or CD8+. The cDNA was produced through 5'RACE with 10-nucleotide random UMIs. TCRdb re-analysed the 5' RACE reads in MiXCR, keeping a single row per CDR3 protein. The sample shows just over 30,000 distinct CDR3 sequences, over 3.5% of them seen only once. This record comes from a study of neurological immune-mediated disorders. Regarding the study as a whole: The greatest TCR clonal expansion occurred in HTLV-1-associated myelopathy and the least in multiple sclerosis, which fell below healthy controls.

The genes are TRBV29-1 and TRBJ1-1; possible D gene TRBD1, 5 bases. The specimen sequenced was CD4+ T cells from blood. The sequence derives from a woman aged 40 to 50 in good health. This CDR3 reads CSVRTGISMNTEAFF. The CDR3 region has the DNA TGCAGCGTTCGAACAGGTATATCCATGAACACTGAAGCTTTCTTT.